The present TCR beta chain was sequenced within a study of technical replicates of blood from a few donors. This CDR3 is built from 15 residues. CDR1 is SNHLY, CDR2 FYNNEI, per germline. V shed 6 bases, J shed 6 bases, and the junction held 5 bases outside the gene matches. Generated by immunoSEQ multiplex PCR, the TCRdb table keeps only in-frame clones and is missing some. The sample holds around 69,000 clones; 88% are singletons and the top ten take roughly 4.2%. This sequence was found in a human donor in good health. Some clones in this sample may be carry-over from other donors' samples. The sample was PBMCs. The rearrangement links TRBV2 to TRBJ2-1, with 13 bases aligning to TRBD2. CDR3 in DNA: TGTGCCAGCAGCTCTACTAGCGGGAGGGTCAATGAGCAGTTCTTC. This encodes CASSSTSGRVNEQFF.